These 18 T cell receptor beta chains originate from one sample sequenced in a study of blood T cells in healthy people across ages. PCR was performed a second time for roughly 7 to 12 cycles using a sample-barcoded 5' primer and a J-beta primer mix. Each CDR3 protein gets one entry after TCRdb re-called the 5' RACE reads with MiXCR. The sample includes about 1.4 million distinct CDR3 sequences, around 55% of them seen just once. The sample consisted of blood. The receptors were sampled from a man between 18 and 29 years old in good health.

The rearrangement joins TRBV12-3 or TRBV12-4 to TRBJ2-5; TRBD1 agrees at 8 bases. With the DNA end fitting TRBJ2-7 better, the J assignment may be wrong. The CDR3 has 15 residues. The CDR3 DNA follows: TGTGCCAGCAGTTCCGGACAGGGAGGACCCTACGAGCAGTACTTC. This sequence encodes CASSSGQGGPYEQYF.

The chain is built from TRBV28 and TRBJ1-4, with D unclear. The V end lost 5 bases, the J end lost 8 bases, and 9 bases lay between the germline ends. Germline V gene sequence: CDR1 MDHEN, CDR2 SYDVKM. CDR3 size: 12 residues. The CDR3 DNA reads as TGTGCCAGCAGTCTGGGTCGCGAAAAACTGTTTTTT. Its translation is CASSLGREKLFF.

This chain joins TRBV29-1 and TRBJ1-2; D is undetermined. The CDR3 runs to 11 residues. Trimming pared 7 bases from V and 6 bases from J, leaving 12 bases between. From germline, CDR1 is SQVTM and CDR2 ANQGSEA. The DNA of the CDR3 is TGCAGCGCTGAGGGCAGGAATGGCTACACCTTC. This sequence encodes CSAEGRNGYTF.

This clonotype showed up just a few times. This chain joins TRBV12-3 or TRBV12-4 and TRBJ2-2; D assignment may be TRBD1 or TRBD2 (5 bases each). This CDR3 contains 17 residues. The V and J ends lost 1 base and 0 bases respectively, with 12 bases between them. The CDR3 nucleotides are TGTGCCAGCAGTTTAGGAATCGGGACGGCGAACACCGGGGAGCTGTTTTTT. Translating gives CASSLGIGTANTGELFF.

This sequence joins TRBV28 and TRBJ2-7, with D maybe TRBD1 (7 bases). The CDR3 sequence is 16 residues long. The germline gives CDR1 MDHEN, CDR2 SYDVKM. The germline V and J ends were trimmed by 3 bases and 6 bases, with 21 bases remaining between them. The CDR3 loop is CASSFPVMRQGGEQYF. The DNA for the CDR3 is TGTGCCAGCAGTTTCCCAGTGATGAGACAGGGAGGCGAGCAGTACTTC. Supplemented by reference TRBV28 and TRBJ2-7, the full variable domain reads DVKVTQSSRYLVKRTGEKVFLECVQDMDHENMFWYRQDPGLGLRLIYFSYDVKMKEKGDIPEGYSVSREKKERFSLILESASTNQTSMYLCASSFPVMRQGGEQYFGPGTRLTVT.

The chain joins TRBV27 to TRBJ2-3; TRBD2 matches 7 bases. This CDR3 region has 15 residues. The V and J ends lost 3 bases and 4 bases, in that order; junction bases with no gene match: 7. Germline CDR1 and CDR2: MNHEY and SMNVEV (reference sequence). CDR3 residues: CASSFDGTIADTQYF. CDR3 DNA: TGTGCCAGCAGTTTCGATGGGACTATAGCAGATACGCAGTATTTT.

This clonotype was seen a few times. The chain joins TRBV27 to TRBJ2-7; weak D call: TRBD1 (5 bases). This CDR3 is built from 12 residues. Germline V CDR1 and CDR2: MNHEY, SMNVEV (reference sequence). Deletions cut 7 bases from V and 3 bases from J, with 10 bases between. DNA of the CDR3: TGTGCCAGCAAGGGGCAGAACTACGAGCAGTACTTC. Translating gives CASKGQNYEQYF.

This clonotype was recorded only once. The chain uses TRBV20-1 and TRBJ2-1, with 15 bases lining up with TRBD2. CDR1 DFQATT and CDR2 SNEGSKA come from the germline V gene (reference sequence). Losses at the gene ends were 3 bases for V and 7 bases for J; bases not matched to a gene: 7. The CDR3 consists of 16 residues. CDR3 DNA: TGCAGTGCTAGTGGACTAGCGGGAGGGCGGGGGAATGAGCAGTTCTTC. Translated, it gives CSASGLAGGRGNEQFF.

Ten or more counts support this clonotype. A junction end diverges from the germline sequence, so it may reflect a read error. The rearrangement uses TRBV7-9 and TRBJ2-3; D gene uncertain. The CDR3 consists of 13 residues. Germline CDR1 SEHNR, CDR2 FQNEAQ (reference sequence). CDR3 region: CASSPDRTDTQYF. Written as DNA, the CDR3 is TGCGCCAGCAGCCCAGACCGCACAGATACGCAGTATTTT.

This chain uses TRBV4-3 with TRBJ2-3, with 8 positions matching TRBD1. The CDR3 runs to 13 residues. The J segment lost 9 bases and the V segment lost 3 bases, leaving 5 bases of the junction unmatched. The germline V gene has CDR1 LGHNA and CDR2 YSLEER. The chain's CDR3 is CASSQQQGETQYF. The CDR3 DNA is TGCGCCAGCAGCCAGCAACAGGGGGAAACGCAGTATTTT.

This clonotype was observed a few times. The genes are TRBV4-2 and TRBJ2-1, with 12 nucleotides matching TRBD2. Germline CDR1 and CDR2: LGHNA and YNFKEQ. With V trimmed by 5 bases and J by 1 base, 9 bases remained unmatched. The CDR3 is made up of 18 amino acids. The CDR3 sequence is CASSTGLAGKESYNEQFF. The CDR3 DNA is TGTGCCAGCAGCACAGGACTAGCGGGGAAAGAATCCTACAATGAGCAGTTCTTC.

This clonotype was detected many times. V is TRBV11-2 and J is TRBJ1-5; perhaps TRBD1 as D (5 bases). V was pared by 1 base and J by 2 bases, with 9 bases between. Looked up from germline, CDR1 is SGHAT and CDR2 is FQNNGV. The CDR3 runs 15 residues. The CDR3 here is CASSLGRGGNQPQHF. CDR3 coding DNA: TGTGCCAGCAGCTTAGGGAGAGGGGGCAATCAGCCCCAGCATTTT. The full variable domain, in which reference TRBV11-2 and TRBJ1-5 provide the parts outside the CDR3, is EAGVAQSPRYKIIEKRQSVAFWCNPISGHATLYWYQQILGQGPKLLIQFQNNGVVDDSQLPKDRFSAERLKGVDSTLKIQPAKLEDSAVYLCASSLGRGGNQPQHFGDGTRLSIL.

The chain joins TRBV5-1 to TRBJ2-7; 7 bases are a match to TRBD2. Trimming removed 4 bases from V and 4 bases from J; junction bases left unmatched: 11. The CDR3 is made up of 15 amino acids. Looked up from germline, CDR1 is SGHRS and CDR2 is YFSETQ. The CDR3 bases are TGCGCCAGCAGCGCAGGTTGGGGGGGAACGTACGAGCAGTACTTC. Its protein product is CASSAGWGGTYEQYF.

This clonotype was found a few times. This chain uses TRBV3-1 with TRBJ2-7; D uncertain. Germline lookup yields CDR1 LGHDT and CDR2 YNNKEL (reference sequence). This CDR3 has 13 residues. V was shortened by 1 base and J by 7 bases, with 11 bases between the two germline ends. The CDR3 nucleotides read TGTGCCAGCAGCCAAGGGCTGGGCGGAGAGCAGTACTTC. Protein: CASSQGLGGEQYF.

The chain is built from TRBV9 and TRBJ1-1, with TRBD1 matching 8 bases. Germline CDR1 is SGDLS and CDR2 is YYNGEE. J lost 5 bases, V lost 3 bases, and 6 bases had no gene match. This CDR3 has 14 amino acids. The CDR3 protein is CASSGDRGDTEAFF. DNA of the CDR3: TGTGCCAGCAGCGGAGACAGGGGAGATACTGAAGCTTTCTTT.

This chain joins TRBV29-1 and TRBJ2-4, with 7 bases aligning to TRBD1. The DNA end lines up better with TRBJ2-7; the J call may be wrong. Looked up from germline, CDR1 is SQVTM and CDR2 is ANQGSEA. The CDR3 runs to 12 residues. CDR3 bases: TGCAGCGTTGGGAGGACAGGAGACGAGCAGTACTTC. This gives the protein CSVGRTGDEQYF.

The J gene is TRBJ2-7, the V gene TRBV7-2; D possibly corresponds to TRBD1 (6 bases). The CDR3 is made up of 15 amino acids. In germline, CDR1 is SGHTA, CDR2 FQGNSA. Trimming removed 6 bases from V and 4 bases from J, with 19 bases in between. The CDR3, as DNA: TGTGCCAGCAGACAACAACAGGGATTATTATACGAGCAGTACTTC. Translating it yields CASRQQQGLLYEQYF.

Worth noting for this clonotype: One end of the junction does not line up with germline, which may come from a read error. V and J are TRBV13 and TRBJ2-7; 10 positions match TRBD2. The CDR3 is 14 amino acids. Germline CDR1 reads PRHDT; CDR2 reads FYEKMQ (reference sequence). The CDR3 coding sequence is TGTGCCAGCCGTAGCGGGGGGTCCTCCTACGAGCAGCACTTC. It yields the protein CASRSGGSSYEQHF.